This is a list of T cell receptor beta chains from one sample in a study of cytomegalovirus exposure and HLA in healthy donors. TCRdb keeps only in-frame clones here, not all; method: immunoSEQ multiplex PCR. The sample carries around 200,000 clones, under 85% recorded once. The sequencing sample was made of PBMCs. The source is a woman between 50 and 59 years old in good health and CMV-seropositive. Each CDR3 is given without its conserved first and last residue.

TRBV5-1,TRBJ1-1,ASSFADRGTEAF
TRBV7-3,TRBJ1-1,ASSLDPRGQGTEAF
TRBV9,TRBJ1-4,ASSSRQGSGEKLF
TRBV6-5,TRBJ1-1,ASNLQGRTEAF
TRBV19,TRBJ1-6,ASKEGRGNSPLH
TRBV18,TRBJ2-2,ASSPIPAGTNTGELF
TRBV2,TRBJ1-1,ASSDSYTEAF
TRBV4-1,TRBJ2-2,ASSQDWPGDTGELF
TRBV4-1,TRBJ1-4,ASSPHAGGVREKLF
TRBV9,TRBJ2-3,ASSVGSSGGADTQY
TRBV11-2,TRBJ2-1,ASSYRGTGFHEQF
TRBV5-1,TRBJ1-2,ASSLLQGLGYGYT
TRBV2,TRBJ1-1,ASGGGAMNTEAF
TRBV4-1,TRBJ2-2,ASSHPRGQGNTGELF
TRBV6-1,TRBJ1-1,ASREDRETEAF
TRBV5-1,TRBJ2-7,ASSLTPGLAGEQY
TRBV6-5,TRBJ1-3,ASSSHRGGNTIY